The 31 T cell receptor beta chains below all came from one sample that was sequenced in a study of neurological immune-mediated disorders. Each CDR3 protein is one row after TCRdb ran MiXCR on the 5' RACE reads. The sample records about 28,000 distinct CDR3 sequences, more than 10% being singletons. Sequencing was carried out using PBMCs. The receptor set was obtained from a man in his 60s in good health.

This clonotype was seen ten or more times. This chain links TRBV12-3 or TRBV12-4 with TRBJ1-2; D perhaps matches TRBD1 (6 bases). The CDR3 is 13 amino acids. Trimming shortened V by 1 base and J by 8 bases, and 11 bases separated the two germline ends. DNA for the CDR3: TGTGCCAGCAGTTTAGACAGGGTTTTGGGCTACACCTTC. It specifies CASSLDRVLGYTF.

There are many counts of this clonotype. The V and J genes are TRBV27 and TRBJ2-5; 7 positions agree with TRBD1. Losses at the gene ends were 5 bases for V and 4 bases for J; bases not matched to a gene: 10. This CDR3 is 15 amino acids long. Per germline, CDR1 MNHEY and CDR2 SMNVEV (reference sequence). The CDR3 is CASSPGTVSGETQYF. The CDR3 nucleotides are TGTGCCAGCAGTCCCGGGACAGTTTCTGGAGAGACCCAGTACTTC.

In its sample, this clonotype was seen many times. The chain has TRBV20-1 and TRBJ2-7, with TRBD2 as a possible D gene (6 bases). Germline CDR1 reads DFQATT; CDR2 reads SNEGSKA (reference sequence). Trimming stripped 5 bases from V and 9 bases from J, with 26 bases between. The CDR3 has 15 residues. The CDR3 reads CSAPQRDSPARGQYF. The CDR3 nucleotides read TGCAGTGCTCCGCAACGGGACTCCCCGGCGAGGGGGCAGTACTTC.

This clonotype occurred many times. This rearrangement joins TRBV6-1 to TRBJ1-1; 11 bases line up with TRBD1. Germline CDR1 is MNHNS and CDR2 is SASEGT. The CDR3 runs 14 residues. J was trimmed by 6 bases and V by 7 bases; bases with no gene match: 7. CDR3 residues: CASITGQGVAEAFF. CDR3 nucleotides: TGTGCCAGCATAACGGGACAGGGGGTCGCTGAAGCTTTCTTT.

This clonotype was counted many times. The chain carries TRBV10-3 and TRBJ2-1, with D hard to call. Per the germline V gene, CDR1 is ENHRY and CDR2 is SYGVKD. The germline V and J ends were trimmed by 10 bases and 2 bases, with 15 bases remaining between them. The CDR3 has 14 residues. CDR3 sequence: CATQTYSTYNEQFF. In DNA, the CDR3 is TGTGCCACGCAAACGTATTCCACCTACAATGAGCAGTTCTTC.

A word on this clonotype: A read error may produce the germline difference seen at one junction end. The V call is TRBV7-6, the J call TRBJ1-2; D unclear. CDR1 and CDR2 from the germline V gene are SGHVS and FNYEAQ. CDR3 size: 14 residues. CDR3 in DNA: TGTGCTAGCAGCTTGCAGATAGATACCTATGGCTACACCTTC. Its translation: CASSLQIDTYGYTF.

This clonotype was counted at least ten times. The chain employs TRBV7-3 and TRBJ2-1; D unresolved. The V gene lost 5 bases and the J gene lost 9 bases, with 17 bases spanning the gap. The CDR3 totals 14 residues. Germline values: CDR1 SGHTA, CDR2 FQGTGA. CDR3 in DNA: TGTGCCAGCAGCCCCCGCACGGCCGGCGCTGAGCAGTTCTTC. This gives the protein CASSPRTAGAEQFF.

This rearrangement joins TRBV5-4 to TRBJ2-5; 8 bases agree with TRBD2. Per germline, CDR1 SGHNT and CDR2 YYREEE (reference sequence). After removal of 7 bases from V and 5 bases from J, the junction contained 7 bases not matched to a gene. This CDR3 has 13 amino acids. The CDR3 spells CASRRREEETQYF. DNA for the CDR3: TGTGCCAGCCGACGGCGGGAGGAGGAGACCCAGTACTTC.

This clonotype occurred many times. The V call is TRBV12-3 or TRBV12-4, the J call TRBJ1-3; TRBD1 is a possible D gene (5 bases). V shed 8 bases and J shed 0 bases, with 8 bases lying between them. The CDR3 loop spans 13 amino acids. CDR3 in DNA: TGTGCCAGCTTCGGGGGCTCTGGAAACACCATATATTTT. Its protein is CASFGGSGNTIYF.

This clonotype was observed at least ten times. V and J are TRBV3-1 and TRBJ1-3, with 7 bases aligning to TRBD1. There are 14 residues in the CDR3. The trim removed 2 bases at V and 4 bases at J, leaving 2 bases unmatched. Germline V gene data show CDR1 as LGHDT and CDR2 as YNNKEL (reference sequence). The CDR3 spells CASSQRQGGNTIYF. Here the CDR3 DNA reads TGTGCCAGCAGCCAAAGACAGGGCGGAAACACCATATATTTT.

This clonotype was counted many times. The chain's CDR3 is CASSLWLSGANVLTF. CDR3 sequence (DNA): TGTGCCAGCAGCTTGTGGCTCTCTGGGGCCAACGTCCTGACTTTC. The chain carries TRBV7-9 and TRBJ2-6; D is uncertain. With 3 bases removed from V and 0 bases from J, the gap between germline ends came to 6 bases. Germline CDR1 SEHNR, CDR2 FQNEAQ (reference sequence). The CDR3 contains 15 residues.

With regard to this clonotype: Germline is not matched at one junction end, which may reflect a read error. The rearrangement joins TRBV12-3 or TRBV12-4 to TRBJ2-1; 7 nucleotides agree with TRBD2. This CDR3 is 14 amino acids long. The CDR3 region is CARSFVGLDHEQFF. CDR3 sequence (DNA): TGTGCCAGAAGTTTTGTTGGACTAGACCATGAGCAGTTCTTC.

This clonotype was counted ten times or more. The V and J genes are TRBV27 and TRBJ2-7, with D maybe TRBD2 (5 bases). Trimming cost V 0 bases and J 5 bases, with 11 bases left between them. The CDR3 consists of 14 residues. From germline, CDR1 is MNHEY and CDR2 SMNVEV (reference sequence). CDR3 loop: CASSLSAGTHEQYF. The CDR3 DNA reads as TGTGCCAGCAGTTTATCGGCGGGTACCCACGAGCAGTACTTC.

This clonotype was observed many times. The CDR3 loop is CSASSGAPLDTQYF. The DNA of the CDR3 is TGCAGTGCGTCCTCGGGAGCCCCGTTGGATACGCAGTATTTT. The V and J genes are TRBV20-1 and TRBJ2-3; D is possibly TRBD2 (6 bases). Trimming stripped 6 bases from V and 6 bases from J, with 19 bases between. This CDR3 has 14 amino acids. CDR1 is DFQATT, CDR2 SNEGSKA, per germline (reference sequence).

With regard to this clonotype: The limits of the CDR3 on the DNA are not certain, so only TCRdb's listed CDR3 is given. This sequence joins TRBV5-1 and TRBJ1-5. Germline V CDR1 and CDR2: SGHRS, YFSETQ. The CDR3 is 20 amino acids in total, end residues counted. CDR3 loop: CASSFYICSVRKGSDQPQHF.

The table lists this clonotype with a few counts. The chain carries TRBV3-1 and TRBJ1-2; D remains ambiguous. Germline V gives CDR1 LGHDT, CDR2 YNNKEL (reference sequence). V was cut by 0 bases and J by 3 bases, with 8 bases left in between. CDR3 length: 14 residues. The CDR3, as DNA: TGTGCCAGCAGCCAAGATTTCCTCTACTATGGCTACACCTTC. Translated: CASSQDFLYYGYTF.

Of note for this clonotype: This may stem from a read error, because a much larger clone lies one nucleotide away. The rearrangement joins TRBV20-1 to TRBJ2-3, with D perhaps matching TRBD1 (6 bases). With 5 bases removed from V and 1 base from J, the gap between germline ends came to 13 bases. The CDR3 has 14 residues. Germline V CDR1 and CDR2: DFQATT, SNEGSKA (reference sequence). CDR3 sequence: CSAGQSQGTDTQYF. For the CDR3, the DNA is TGCAGTGCTGGACAGAGTCAAGGCACAGATACGCAGTATTTT.

This clonotype has at least ten counts. This chain connects TRBV2 to TRBJ2-7, with 7 bases lining up with TRBD2. With 6 bases clipped from V and 2 bases from J, the junction kept 7 bases outside the gene matches. The germline CDR1 and CDR2 sequences are SNHLY and FYNNEI. CDR3 size: 14 residues. Here the CDR3 reads CASRFQGLTYEQYF. Written as DNA, the CDR3 is TGTGCCAGCAGATTTCAGGGACTAACCTACGAGCAGTACTTC. Full variable domain (outside the CDR3, taken from reference TRBV2 and TRBJ2-7): EPEVTQTPSHQVTQMGQEVILRCVPISNHLYFYWYRQILGQKVEFLVSFYNNEISEKSEIFDDQFSVERPDGSNFTLKIRSTKLEDSAMYFCASRFQGLTYEQYFGPGTRLTVT.

This clonotype was counted ten times or more. V is TRBV5-1 and J is TRBJ2-7, with 7 positions matching TRBD2. The length of the CDR3 is 15 residues. After removal of 2 bases from V and 4 bases from J, the junction contained 9 bases not matched to a gene. CDR1 and CDR2 from the germline V gene are SGHRS and YFSETQ. The CDR3 DNA reads TGCGCCAGCAGCTTATCGAGCGGGGACCCATACGAGCAGTACTTC. Translation: CASSLSSGDPYEQYF.

This clonotype has ten or more counts. The rearrangement uses TRBV5-6 and TRBJ1-1; unclear D gene. Per germline, CDR1 SGHDT and CDR2 YYEEEE. The CDR3 is made up of 13 amino acids. V was trimmed by 3 bases and J by 7 bases, leaving 13 bases between them. The CDR3 nucleotides read TGTGCCAGCAGCTACACTCTGAGAGGTGAAGCTTTCTTT. The encoded protein is CASSYTLRGEAFF.

This clonotype was recorded many times. This chain joins TRBV10-3 and TRBJ2-5; 14 bases line up with TRBD2. Germline V gene data show CDR1 as ENHRY and CDR2 as SYGVKD. Trimming at V came to 3 bases and at J to 6 bases, leaving 9 bases not matched to a gene. The CDR3 loop spans 17 amino acids. Here the CDR3 DNA reads TGTGCCATCAGTGACGTTGGTGGGACTAGCGGGAGTCAGACCCAGTACTTC. It is translated as CAISDVGGTSGSQTQYF.

This clonotype was counted at least ten times. This chain links TRBV20-1 with TRBJ2-7; TRBD2 matches 13 bases. V lost 3 bases, J lost 10 bases, and 6 bases stayed unmatched. The CDR3 sequence is 13 residues long. Germline V gene sequence: CDR1 DFQATT, CDR2 SNEGSKA (reference sequence). In DNA, the CDR3 is TGCAGTGCTAGCCTCGGACTAGCGGGAGCCCAGTACTTC. Translated: CSASLGLAGAQYF.

Many counts were recorded for this clonotype. This chain joins TRBV27 and TRBJ1-1, with D possibly matching TRBD1 (5 bases). V dropped 3 bases and J dropped 5 bases, with 16 bases sitting between them. This CDR3 is built from 15 residues. Germline V gives CDR1 MNHEY, CDR2 SMNVEV (reference sequence). The CDR3 DNA reads TGTGCCAGCAGTTTGGGAACCTTGGGGGGTACTGAAGCTTTCTTT. Its protein product is CASSLGTLGGTEAFF.

This clonotype has at least ten counts. V usage is TRBV28 and J usage is TRBJ1-1; TRBD1 might be the D (6 bases). The CDR3 covers 14 residues. Germline V gives CDR1 MDHEN, CDR2 SYDVKM. Trimming took 6 bases from V and 2 from J, leaving 13 bases between them. The CDR3 protein is CASRRWTENTEAFF. As DNA, the CDR3 is TGTGCCAGCAGACGATGGACAGAAAACACTGAAGCTTTCTTT.

This clonotype has at least ten counts. The chain employs TRBV20-1 and TRBJ2-4; D remains ambiguous. Trimming took 4 bases from V and 3 from J, leaving 10 bases between them. The CDR3 spans 13 residues. From germline, CDR1 is DFQATT and CDR2 SNEGSKA (reference sequence). As DNA, the CDR3 is TGCAGTGCTAAGGGTTGGGGCAAAAACATTCAGTACTTC. It yields the protein CSAKGWGKNIQYF.

This clonotype has ten or more counts. The chain is built from TRBV5-5 and TRBJ2-6; D is ambiguous. The CDR3 contains 17 residues. Trimming left V 4 bases short and J 3 bases short, with 17 bases between. CDR1 is SGHKS, CDR2 YYEKEE, per germline (reference sequence). The CDR3 region is CASSPNHISDGANVLTF. The CDR3 bases are TGTGCCAGCAGCCCAAACCATATCTCTGATGGGGCCAACGTCCTGACTTTC. The entire variable domain, with the rest obtained from reference TRBV5-5 and TRBJ2-6, is as follows: DAGVTQSPTHLIKTRGQQVTLRCSPISGHKSVSWYQQVLGQGPQFIFQYYEKEERGRGNFPDRFSARQFPNYSSELNVNALLLGDSALYLCASSPNHISDGANVLTFGAGSRLTVL.

This clonotype was seen many times. The chain combines TRBV7-3 with TRBJ2-7; D might be TRBD1 or TRBD2, each matching 5 bases. Germline assignment: CDR1 SGHTA and CDR2 FQGTGA. The germline V and J ends were trimmed by 1 base and 1 base, with 8 bases remaining between them. The CDR3 is 14 residues long. In nucleotides, the CDR3 is TGTGCCAGCAGCTTAATGGGGGATTCCTACGAGCAGTACTTC. This encodes CASSLMGDSYEQYF.

Ten or more counts support this clonotype. J is TRBJ1-1 and V is TRBV12-3 or TRBV12-4; D perhaps matches TRBD1 (6 bases). Between the trimmed V and J ends, which lost 6 bases and 4 bases, there was a span of 12 bases. This CDR3 has 13 residues. The CDR3 DNA reads as TGTGCCAGCAGCCGGACAGTCGGCACTGAAGCTTTCTTT. This encodes CASSRTVGTEAFF.

This clonotype was found many times. The chain is built from TRBV5-1 and TRBJ2-1; 9 bases line up with TRBD1. The ends lost 4 bases at V and 5 bases at J; junction bases unmatched: 7. CDR1 is SGHRS, CDR2 YFSETQ, per germline. This CDR3 spans 15 amino acids. The CDR3 region is CASSPGQGRDNEQFF. CDR3 bases: TGCGCCAGCAGCCCAGGACAGGGGAGGGACAATGAGCAGTTCTTC.

This clonotype has a count of ten or more. The chain couples TRBV10-3 to TRBJ2-2, with 13 bases fitting TRBD2. V lost 3 bases and J lost 4; bases outside the gene matches: 11. Germline V gene sequence: CDR1 ENHRY, CDR2 SYGVKD. The CDR3 contains 19 residues. CDR3: CAISELGLAGDRGTGELFF. In DNA form, the CDR3 reads TGTGCCATCAGTGAACTAGGACTAGCGGGGGACCGAGGCACCGGGGAGCTGTTTTTT.

In this sample, this clonotype turned up many times. J is TRBJ1-3 and V is TRBV20-1, with D possibly matching TRBD1 (5 bases). The CDR3 loop spans 13 amino acids. Germline V CDR1 and CDR2: DFQATT, SNEGSKA (reference sequence). V lost 3 bases and J lost 7, with 13 bases in between. CDR3 in amino acids: CSARSGFRNTIYF. As DNA, the CDR3 is TGCAGTGCTAGGTCAGGGTTTCGGAACACCATATATTTT.